Sequencing of this T cell receptor (beta chain) was carried out in a study of T cell responses to AZD1222 COVID-19 vaccine. Comments on this clone: Antigen unknown.

Only in-frame clones appear in the TCRdb table, and some are missing; sequencing was by immunoSEQ multiplex PCR. The sample comprises more than 110,000 clones, 80% to 95% of which are singletons, and 3.6% rests with the top ten. Overall study findings and caveats: When two AZD1222 doses had been given, Spike-specific TCR breadth and depth rose.

Samples with a second dose at about 4 or about 12 weeks were pooled together. CDR3 length equals 14 residues. Looked up from germline, CDR1 is KGHSH and CDR2 is LQKENI. Trimming took off 6 bases at V and 4 bases at J, with 13 bases between the two ends. V gene TRBV18 combines with J gene TRBJ1-3; D call uncertain. The receptor's source is an adult who received the AZD1222 COVID-19 vaccine. The sequenced sample was peripheral blood, obtained 28 days after the second AZD1222 dose. CDR3 in DNA: TGTGCCAGCTCGATCGACAATCCGGGAAACACCATATATTTT. Translated: CASSIDNPGNTIYF.